This entry lists 10 T cell receptor beta chains sequenced from one sample in a study of T cells after yellow fever vaccination. TCRdb re-derived calls from the 5' RACE reads in MiXCR, one entry per CDR3 protein. The data hold over 110,000 distinct CDR3 sequences, with about 7.7% observed a single time. The specimen comprised CD4+ T cells sorted from PBMCs, sampled 5 days after the yellow fever booster vaccination. The origin of the receptors is a man under 40 who received the YFV17D yellow fever vaccine.

The rearrangement uses TRBV4-2 and TRBJ2-1; D may be TRBD1 or TRBD2 (6 bases each). The CDR3 length is 15 residues. The germline gives CDR1 LGHNA, CDR2 YNFKEQ. Trimming took off 4 bases at V and 6 bases at J, with 16 bases between the two ends. The CDR3 bases are TGTGCCAGCAGCCTCCAGGGGAGGACGGGCAATGAGCAGTTCTTC. Translated, it gives CASSLQGRTGNEQFF.

As to this clonotype: A much larger clone differs from this one at a single base, so this may be a read error. The CDR3 coding sequence is TGTGCCAGCAGGAGCGGGACGAACACCGGGGAGCCGTTTTTT. Protein sequence: CASRSGTNTGEPFF. The chain has TRBV11-2 and TRBJ2-2, with TRBD2 matching 7 bases. The CDR3 has 14 amino acids. Germline V gene data show CDR1 as SGHAT and CDR2 as FQNNGV.

This sequence joins TRBV5-1 and TRBJ2-6; 7 nucleotides match TRBD1. CDR1 is SGHRS, CDR2 YFSETQ, per germline. This CDR3 is built from 17 residues. With 3 bases clipped from V and 0 bases from J, the junction kept 6 bases outside the gene matches. The CDR3 here is CASSSLTGSSGANVLTF. CDR3 bases: TGCGCCAGCAGCTCCTTGACAGGGTCCTCTGGGGCCAACGTCCTGACTTTC.

This clonotype was seen many times. The chain recombines TRBV5-1 with TRBJ2-7; a weak D match, TRBD1 (6 bases). Germline CDR1 SGHRS, CDR2 YFSETQ. The V gene lost 0 bases and the J gene lost 6 bases, with 13 bases spanning the gap. The CDR3 runs 14 residues. CDR3 nucleotide sequence: TGCGCCAGCAGCTTGGAACAGGGCACGGCCGAGCAGTACTTC. Its translation: CASSLEQGTAEQYF.

This clonotype was seen ten or more times. This sequence joins TRBV18 and TRBJ2-5, with 9 bases identical to TRBD1. This CDR3 comprises 16 residues. CDR1 is KGHSH and CDR2 is LQKENI in the germline V gene. J gave up 3 bases and V 5 bases, and 10 bases lay outside the gene matches. The CDR3 sequence is CASSDRQGGAKETQYF. The CDR3 DNA is TGTGCCAGCTCAGACCGACAGGGGGGCGCGAAAGAGACCCAGTACTTC.

In its sample, this clonotype was seen many times. The chain combines TRBV6-2 or TRBV6-3 with TRBJ2-7; 8 nucleotides match TRBD2. Germline V gene lookup returns CDR1 MNHEY and CDR2 SVGEGT. V dropped 5 bases and J dropped 0; count of bases not matched to a gene: 9. CDR3 length: 16 amino acids. The CDR3 region has the DNA TGTGCCAGCAGTCGAGTGGGGCTAGCGGGCTCCTACGAGCAGTACTTC. Translation gives CASSRVGLAGSYEQYF.

The table lists this clonotype with many counts. V is TRBV20-1 and J is TRBJ2-7, with 8 bases matching TRBD2. This CDR3 is 14 amino acids long. V dropped 1 base and J dropped 6; count of bases not matched to a gene: 8. Germline lookup yields CDR1 DFQATT and CDR2 SNEGSKA (reference sequence). The CDR3 region has the DNA TGCAGTGCTAGAGTGGTCGGGGGGGCTATCGAGCAGTACTTC. Amino acids: CSARVVGGAIEQYF.

This clonotype was found a few times. Here the CDR3 DNA reads TGTGCCAGCAGTAAAGGACTAGCGGGAGTTGGTCTTAGGAACACAGATACGCAGTATTTT. It codes for CASSKGLAGVGLRNTDTQYF. V usage is TRBV27 and J usage is TRBJ2-3, with 13 positions matching TRBD2. V trimming: 5 bases; J trimming: 2 bases; junction bases outside the gene matches: 16. Germline V gives CDR1 MNHEY, CDR2 SMNVEV (reference sequence). The CDR3 has 20 amino acids.

This clonotype was seen ten or more times. The chain carries TRBV27 and TRBJ2-2, with D unresolved. V was clipped by 3 bases and J by 6 bases, with 5 bases between them. Germline V gives CDR1 MNHEY, CDR2 SMNVEV (reference sequence). The length of the CDR3 is 12 residues. The CDR3 spells CASSFLAGELFF. The CDR3 region has the DNA TGTGCCAGCAGTTTTCTAGCCGGGGAGCTGTTTTTT.

This clonotype was seen a handful of times. The chain links TRBV25-1 to TRBJ2-7, with D unresolved. The V end lost 1 base, the J end lost 2 bases, and 6 bases lay between the germline ends. This CDR3 spans 13 amino acids. Per the germline V gene, CDR1 is MGHDK and CDR2 is SYGVNS. CDR3 amino acids: CASSESLPYEQYF. CDR3 bases: TGTGCCAGCAGTGAATCCCTTCCCTACGAGCAGTACTTC.